The entry below describes one T cell receptor beta chain. This sample was taken from a study of blood T cells in healthy people across ages. The authors ran a second PCR of about 6 to 12 cycles using a sample-barcoded 5' primer and a J-beta primer mix. MiXCR was run by TCRdb on the 5' RACE reads, yielding one entry per CDR3 protein. In the table there are more than 650,000 distinct CDR3 sequences, approximately 21% of which are singletons. The CDR3 totals 15 residues. Germline CDR1 ENHRY, CDR2 SYGVKD. The sample comprised blood. The TCR sequence derives from a man between 65 and 80 years old in good health. V gene TRBV10-3 combines with J gene TRBJ2-7; 7 bases agree with TRBD2. TRBJ2-1 explains the end of the DNA better; the J call may be wrong. The CDR3 DNA is TGTGCCATCAGTGCGGGGCGGGAGTATAGCAATGAGCAGTTCTTC. This encodes CAISAGREYSNEQFF.